Following are 5 T cell receptor beta chains from one sample sequenced in a study of blood T cell repertoires in COVID-19. The data were produced by immunoSEQ multiplex PCR, yet TCRdb's version contains in-frame clones alone and is incomplete. The sample consists of roughly 69,000 clones, around 80% of them appearing once. Input material: peripheral blood. The source is a man aged 45-65 years with COVID-19, enrolled during active disease.

The V and J genes are TRBV28 and TRBJ1-2; D might be TRBD1 (6 bases). The CDR3 covers 16 residues. Deletions cut 8 bases from V and 8 bases from J, with 27 bases between. Looked up from germline, CDR1 is MDHEN and CDR2 is SYDVKM. The CDR3 bases are TGTGCCAGCTCCTCCTTTATAGGGGGAGCGTCCCGCGGCTACACCTTC. Amino acids: CASSSFIGGASRGYTF.

The chain has TRBV5-1 and TRBJ2-5; TRBD1 aligns across 9 bases. The CDR3 contains 15 residues. V trimming: 0 bases; J trimming: 9 bases; junction bases outside the gene matches: 9. Germline-derived CDR1 and CDR2 are SGHRS and YFSETQ. For the CDR3, the DNA is TGCGCCAGCAGCTTGGCACCGGGACAGGGTGCCCCCCAGTACTTC. Translating it yields CASSLAPGQGAPQYF.

The chain combines TRBV27 with TRBJ1-5; D perhaps matches TRBD1 (6 bases). Germline V CDR1 and CDR2: MNHEY, SMNVEV (reference sequence). The CDR3 is made up of 13 amino acids. V was pared by 6 bases and J by 7 bases, with 13 bases between. CDR3 DNA sequence: TGTGCCAGCAGGGGCGGGGGCGGACAGCCCCAGCATTTT. It yields the protein CASRGGGGQPQHF.

This chain connects TRBV6-5 to TRBJ2-3, with D hard to call. The CDR3 contains 14 residues. The V end was cut by 3 bases, the J end by 0 bases, with 7 bases between. Germline CDR1 is MNHEY and CDR2 is SVGAGI. CDR3 in amino acids: CASSYGSSTDTQYF. The CDR3 bases are TGTGCCAGCAGTTATGGCTCGAGCACAGATACGCAGTATTTT.

V is TRBV10-3 and J is TRBJ2-1; D is unresolved. Germline assignment: CDR1 ENHRY and CDR2 SYGVKD. Trimming pared 4 bases from V and 0 bases from J, leaving 10 bases between. There are 15 residues in the CDR3. The CDR3 DNA sequence: TGTGCCATCAGTGCTGAACAGTTCTCCTACAATGAGCAGTTCTTC. Protein product: CAISAEQFSYNEQFF.